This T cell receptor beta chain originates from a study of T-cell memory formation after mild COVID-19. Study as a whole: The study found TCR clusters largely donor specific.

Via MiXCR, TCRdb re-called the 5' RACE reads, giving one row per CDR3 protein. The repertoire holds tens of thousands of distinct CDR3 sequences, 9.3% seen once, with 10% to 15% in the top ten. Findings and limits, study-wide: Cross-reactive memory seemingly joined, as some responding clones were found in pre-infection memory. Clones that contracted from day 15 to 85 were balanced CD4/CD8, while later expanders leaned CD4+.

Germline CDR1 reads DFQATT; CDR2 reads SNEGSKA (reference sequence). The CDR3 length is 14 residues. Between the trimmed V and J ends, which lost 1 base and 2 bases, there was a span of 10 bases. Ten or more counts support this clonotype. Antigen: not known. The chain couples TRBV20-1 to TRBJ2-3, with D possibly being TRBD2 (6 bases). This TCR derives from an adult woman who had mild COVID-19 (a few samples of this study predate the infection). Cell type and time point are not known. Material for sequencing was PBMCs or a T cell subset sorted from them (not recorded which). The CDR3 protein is CSARGLGLTDTQYF. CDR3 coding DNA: TGCAGTGCTAGAGGACTAGGGCTCACAGATACGCAGTATTTT.